This T cell receptor beta chain was sequenced during a study of blood T cell repertoires in COVID-19. Unmatched junction bases numbered 3, after V lost 0 bases and J lost 5 bases. This CDR3 comprises 13 residues. Germline V lookup: CDR1 GTSNPN, CDR2 SVGIG (reference sequence). Generated by immunoSEQ multiplex PCR, the TCRdb table keeps only in-frame clones and is missing some. The table includes some 190,000 clones, 60% to 80% detected once. This receptor was obtained from a man between 60 and 70 years old who had been exposed to COVID-19. The rearrangement joins TRBV30 to TRBJ1-1; 7 bases line up with TRBD1. Sequenced: PBMCs or T cells enriched from blood (not recorded which). The CDR3 region has the DNA TGTGCCTGGAGTGTGTCAGGGGGAACTGAAGCTTTCTTT. Translation gives CAWSVSGGTEAFF.